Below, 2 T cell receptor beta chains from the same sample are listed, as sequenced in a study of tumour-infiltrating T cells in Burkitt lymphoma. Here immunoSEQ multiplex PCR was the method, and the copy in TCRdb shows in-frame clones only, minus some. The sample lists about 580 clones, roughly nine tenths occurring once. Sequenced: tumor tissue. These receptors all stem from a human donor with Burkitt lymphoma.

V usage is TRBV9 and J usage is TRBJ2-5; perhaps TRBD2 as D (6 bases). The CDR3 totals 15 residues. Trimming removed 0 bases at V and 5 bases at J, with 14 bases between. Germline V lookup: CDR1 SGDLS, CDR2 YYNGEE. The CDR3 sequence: CASSVGGTDGETQYF. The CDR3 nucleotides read TGTGCCAGCAGCGTAGGCGGGACTGATGGGGAGACCCAGTACTTC.

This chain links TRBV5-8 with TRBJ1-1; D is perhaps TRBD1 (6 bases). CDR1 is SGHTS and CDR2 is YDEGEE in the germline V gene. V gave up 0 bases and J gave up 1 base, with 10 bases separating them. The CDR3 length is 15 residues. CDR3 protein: CASSLGAGANTEAFF. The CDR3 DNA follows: TGTGCCAGCAGCTTGGGGGCAGGGGCGAACACTGAAGCTTTCTTT.